This T cell receptor (beta chain) appears in the sequencing data of a study of blood T cell repertoires in COVID-19. V was shortened by 2 bases and J by 5 bases, with 12 bases between the two germline ends. Germline CDR1 reads MNHEY; CDR2 reads SVGAGI. CDR3 length: 14 residues. As originally analysed: Counts of nucleated cells, estimated from reference gene primer amplification, were obtained. This table comes from immunoSEQ multiplex PCR, and its TCRdb copy is limited to in-frame clones, with some not included. For V, J and clone size, that table is used; D and trimming come from the DNA. The sample includes 50,000 to 75,000 clones, approximately 80% seen only once; the top ten take about 22%.

The sample was peripheral blood. The receptor was isolated from a man at least 80 years old with active or convalescent COVID-19. The chain links TRBV6-5 to TRBJ1-1; D gene unclear. The CDR3, as DNA: TGTGCCAGCAGTTACGCAGTCGGCGGGACTGAAGCTTTCTTT. Translated, it gives CASSYAVGGTEAFF.